This T cell receptor (beta chain) was identified during a study of beta chain features in type 1 diabetes. This CDR3 has 15 residues. Germline V gene data show CDR1 as SGHDT and CDR2 as YYEEEE. The V gene lost 0 bases and the J gene lost 2 bases, with 12 bases spanning the gap. Concerning this clone: The antigen is not known.

Study outcomes and limitations: Cells that show high TCR expression could be over-represented by cDNA sequencing.

Every bit of the isolated RNA underwent reverse transcription, so sequencing read expressed TCRB transcripts. Libraries were prepared by immunoSEQ multiplex PCR; TCRdb keeps only in-frame clonotypes and omits some of them. The sample yields some 300,000 clones, 7% to 9% seen once. The sequencing sample was made of central memory CD4+ T cells from blood. The receptor was derived from a woman in her late teens or twenties in good health. The chain couples TRBV5-6 to TRBJ2-7; D gene unclear. DNA of the CDR3: TGTGCCAGCAGCTTGGGGACGAGACGGGCCTACGAGCAGTACGTC. As protein: CASSLGTRRAYEQYV.